Sequencing of this T cell receptor (beta chain) was carried out in a study of OX40 agonist ivuxolimab in advanced cancers. At the level of the study: An anti-OX40 (CD134) antibody with agonistic activity, ivuxolimab, was administered to patients. Notes on the study in general: People who partly responded at 0.1-3.0 mg/kg had some of the least clonal expansion seen.

Concerning this clone itself: The antigen remains unidentified.

Repertoires were generated with immunoSEQ multiplex PCR, while TCRdb's copy carries only in-frame clones and drops some. The data show 72,000 or so clones, about 85% seen once. The CDR3 totals 14 residues. CDR1 is SGHDT, CDR2 YYEEEE, per germline. V dropped 0 bases and J dropped 3 bases, with 7 bases sitting between them. The sample in question was CD4+ or CD8+ T cells sorted from blood, obtained in a trial of the OX40 agonist ivuxolimab. The chain is built from TRBV5-6 and TRBJ1-3; no clear D gene. The clonotype originates from an adult with an advanced solid tumor such as melanoma, head and neck, liver or kidney cancer. The CDR3 protein is CASSLAGVGNTIYF. The DNA for the CDR3 is TGTGCCAGCAGCTTGGCCGGGGTTGGAAACACCATATATTTT. The entire variable domain, with the rest obtained from reference TRBV5-6 and TRBJ1-3, is as follows: DAGVTQSPTHLIKTRGQQVTLRCSPKSGHDTVSWYQQALGQGPQFIFQYYEEEERQRGNFPDRFSGHQFPNYSSELNVNALLLGDSALYLCASSLAGVGNTIYFGEGSWLTVV.